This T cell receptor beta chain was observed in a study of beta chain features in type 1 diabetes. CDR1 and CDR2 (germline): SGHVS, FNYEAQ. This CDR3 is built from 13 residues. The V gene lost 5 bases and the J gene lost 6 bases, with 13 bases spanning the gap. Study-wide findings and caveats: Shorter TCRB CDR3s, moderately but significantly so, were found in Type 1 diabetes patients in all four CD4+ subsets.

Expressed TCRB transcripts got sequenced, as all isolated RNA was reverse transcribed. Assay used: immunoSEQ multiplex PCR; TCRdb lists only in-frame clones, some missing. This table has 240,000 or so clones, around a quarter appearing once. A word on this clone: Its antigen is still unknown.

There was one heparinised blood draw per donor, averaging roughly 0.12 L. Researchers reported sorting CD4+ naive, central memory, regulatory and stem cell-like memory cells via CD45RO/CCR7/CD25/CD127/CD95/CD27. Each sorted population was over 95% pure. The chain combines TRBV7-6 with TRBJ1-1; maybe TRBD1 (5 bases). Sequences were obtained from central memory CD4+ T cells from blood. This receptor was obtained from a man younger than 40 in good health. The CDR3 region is CASSPRGHSEAFF. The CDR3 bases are TGTGCCAGCAGCCCTCGGGGCCATTCTGAAGCTTTCTTT.